This TCR beta chain was recovered during a study of cytomegalovirus exposure and HLA in healthy donors. PCR employed 60 Vbeta and 13 Jbeta primers. The table came from immunoSEQ multiplex PCR; TCRdb's copy has only in-frame clones and leaves some out. The sample has roughly 140,000 clones; roughly 83% are singletons. Sequenced input: PBMCs. This sequence originates from a man in his forties in good health and CMV-seropositive.

The CDR3 bases are TGCGCCAGCAGTACCGACCCACTAAGATCCTACAATGAGCAGTTCTTC. Protein: CASSTDPLRSYNEQFF. This chain joins TRBV5-1 and TRBJ2-1; D is uncertain. Germline V gene sequence: CDR1 SGHRS, CDR2 YFSETQ. The CDR3 is 16 residues long. The V end lost 5 bases, the J end lost 1 base, and 16 bases lay between the germline ends.